A selection of T cell receptor beta chains follows, all from one sample in a study of shared clonotypes between healthy human individuals. Method: immunoSEQ multiplex PCR; TCRdb's copy keeps in-frame clones and lacks some. The sample carries some 360,000 clones, more than 60% recorded once. The sample consisted of memory CD4+ T cells sorted from blood. The receptor source for this set is a man under 40 in good health. The CDR3 runs from the conserved cysteine through the conserved F or W. D genes are given only for firm matches. Size is stated for part of the rows, as once, few or many counts, or as a class when the clone is expanded.

V,size,D,J,CDR3,DNA
TRBV10-3,many,TRBD2,TRBJ2-5,CAISDLAGETQYF,TGTGCCATCAGTGATTTAGCGGGAGAGACCCAGTACTTC
TRBV28,-,-,TRBJ2-2,CASSLAGELAAITGELFF,TGTGCCAGCAGTTTAGCAGGAGAACTAGCCGCTATCACCGGGGAGCTGTTTTTT
TRBV2,many,-,TRBJ1-4,CASSELRGDNEKLFF,TGTGCCAGCAGTGAGTTAAGAGGAGATAATGAAAAACTGTTTTTT
TRBV11-3,-,-,TRBJ2-4,CASSLTGGPGNIQYF,TGTGCCAGCAGCTTAACCGGGGGTCCAGGGAACATTCAGTACTTC
TRBV5-1,-,-,TRBJ2-1,CASKSTGHSYNEQFF,TGCGCCAGCAAGTCGACAGGTCACTCCTACAATGAGCAGTTCTTC
TRBV29-1,-,-,TRBJ1-1,CSVAGTQGVVTEAFF,TGCAGCGTGGCCGGAACACAGGGAGTGGTCACTGAAGCTTTCTTT
TRBV9,many,TRBD2,TRBJ2-1,CASSPVGGGNEQFF,TGTGCCAGCAGCCCCGTCGGGGGGGGCAATGAGCAGTTCTTC
TRBV7-6,-,TRBD2,TRBJ2-3,CASGTSGSPTDTQYF,TGTGCCAGCGGAACTAGCGGGTCCCCCACAGATACGCAGTATTTT
TRBV29-1,-,TRBD1,TRBJ2-7,CSAGQGMDYEQYF,TGCAGCGCGGGACAGGGTATGGACTACGAGCAGTACTTC
TRBV7-2,-,-,TRBJ2-1,CASSLLGDWQFF,TGTGCCAGCAGCTTACTCGGGGACTGGCAGTTCTTC
TRBV7-9,-,TRBD2,TRBJ2-5,CASSLSSGSQETQYF,TGTGCCAGCAGCTTGTCTAGCGGGAGCCAGGAGACCCAGTACTTC
TRBV4-3,-,-,TRBJ2-5,CASSQGFAETQYF,TGCGCCAGCAGCCAAGGGTTCGCGGAGACCCAGTACTTC
TRBV2,once,-,TRBJ2-2,CASSENLRNTGELFF,TGTGCCAGCAGTGAAAACTTGCGGAACACCGGGGAGCTGTTTTTT
TRBV19,few,TRBD1,TRBJ2-5,CASKIQGAETQYF,TGTGCCAGCAAAATACAGGGGGCAGAGACCCAGTACTTC
TRBV7-9,-,-,TRBJ1-6,CASSRDYNSPLHF,TGTGCCAGCAGCCGGGACTATAATTCACCCCTCCACTTT
TRBV11-3,-,-,TRBJ2-1,CASSLGVKSSYNEQFF,TGTGCCAGCAGTTTGGGAGTTAAAAGCTCCTACAATGAGCAGTTCTTC
TRBV7-9,-,-,TRBJ2-5,CASSPDGSGMGETQYF,TGTGCCAGCAGCCCAGACGGATCGGGGATGGGTGAGACCCAGTACTTC
TRBV9,-,-,TRBJ1-1,CASSVTGMNTEAFF,TGTGCCAGCAGCGTAACAGGGATGAACACTGAAGCTTTCTTT
TRBV7-6,-,TRBD2,TRBJ2-2,CASSPRLAGGRRNTGELFF,TGTGCCAGCAGCCCGCGGCTAGCGGGAGGGCGTAGGAACACCGGGGAGCTGTTTTTT
TRBV7-2,-,TRBD2,TRBJ2-1,CASSISAGSANEQFF,TGTGCCAGCAGCATCTCAGCGGGATCGGCCAATGAGCAGTTCTTC
TRBV30,-,-,TRBJ1-1,CAWIGARTEAFF,TGTGCCTGGATTGGGGCACGCACTGAAGCTTTCTTT
TRBV6-1,-,-,TRBJ1-5,CASSEALEQPQHF,TGTGCCAGCAGTGAAGCGTTGGAACAGCCCCAGCATTTT
TRBV6-1,few,-,TRBJ2-2,CASSVLLAGAGGELFF,TGTGCCAGCAGTGTCCTTCTTGCAGGGGCCGGCGGGGAGCTGTTTTTT
TRBV5-4,few,-,TRBJ2-4,CASSFGALAKNIQYF,TGTGCCAGCAGCTTCGGGGCGCTAGCCAAAAACATTCAGTACTTC
TRBV15,-,-,TRBJ1-4,CATGAGGYNEGEKLFF,TGTGCCACCGGCGCGGGGGGATATAATGAAGGGGAAAAACTGTTTTTT
TRBV2,-,TRBD2,TRBJ2-2,CASGLAGEGELFF,TGTGCCAGCGGACTAGCGGGAGAAGGGGAGCTGTTTTTT
TRBV7-9,once,-,TRBJ2-3,CASSFRGAGANSDTQYF,TGTGCCAGCAGCTTCAGGGGGGCGGGAGCAAACTCAGATACGCAGTATTTT
TRBV2,-,-,TRBJ2-2,CASSVRLLELFF,TGTGCCAGCAGCGTCCGGCTTCTGGAGCTGTTTTTT
TRBV27,-,-,TRBJ2-7,CASSLSAGVSYEQYF,TGTGCCAGCAGTTTATCCGCAGGGGTCAGCTACGAGCAGTACTTC
TRBV6-6,-,TRBD1,TRBJ1-1,CASSRGTGGTEAFF,TGTGCCAGCAGCCGCGGGACAGGGGGGACTGAAGCTTTCTTT
TRBV2,-,-,TRBJ2-3,CASSAERARTSTDTQYF,TGTGCCAGCAGCGCGGAGAGGGCCCGCACTAGCACAGATACGCAGTATTTT
TRBV7-6,-,-,TRBJ2-7,CASSLVGGQEDEQYF,TGTGCCAGCAGCTTAGTAGGGGGACAAGAGGACGAGCAGTACTTC
TRBV28,few,TRBD1,TRBJ2-7,CASTPAGTGSYSRQYF,TGTGCCAGCACCCCCGCGGGGACAGGGTCCTACTCGAGGCAGTACTTC
TRBV29-1,-,TRBD1,TRBJ1-1,CSVTRDRGQAFF,TGCAGCGTCACCCGGGACAGGGGCCAGGCTTTCTTT
TRBV2,-,-,TRBJ2-7,CASNGGDRYEQYF,TGTGCCAGCAACGGCGGAGATCGATACGAGCAGTACTTC
TRBV18,many,-,TRBJ2-3,CASSPLSDTQYF,TGTGCCAGCTCACCCTTGTCAGATACGCAGTATTTT
TRBV2,-,-,TRBJ2-7,CASRKDSSSYEQYF,TGTGCCAGCAGGAAAGACTCGTCCTCCTACGAGCAGTACTTC
TRBV5-5,-,-,TRBJ1-1,CASSIGAQGFTEAFF,TGTGCCAGCAGCATCGGTGCACAGGGCTTCACTGAAGCTTTCTTT
TRBV2,once,TRBD1,TRBJ2-1,CASSVFQGVDEQFF,TGTGCCAGCAGTGTTTTCCAGGGGGTGGATGAGCAGTTCTTC
TRBV18,-,-,TRBJ2-7,CASSRDAFGEQYF,TGTGCCAGCTCCAGGGACGCATTTGGCGAGCAGTACTTC
TRBV5-6,-,TRBD1,TRBJ2-3,CASSWGQGTQYF,TGTGCCAGCAGCTGGGGACAGGGTACGCAGTATTTT
TRBV10-2,-,-,TRBJ2-5,CASRLGQETQYF,TGCGCCAGCAGACTGGGTCAAGAGACCCAGTACTTC
TRBV13,-,TRBD1,TRBJ2-7,CASSLNRGPYEQYF,TGTGCCAGCAGCTTGAACAGGGGACCCTACGAGCAGTACTTC
TRBV28,-,TRBD2,TRBJ2-7,CASSSAGVYEQYF,TGTGCCAGCAGTTCAGCGGGAGTCTACGAGCAGTACTTC
TRBV13,-,-,TRBJ2-1,CASKWVSYNEQFF,TGTGCCAGCAAGTGGGTATCCTACAATGAGCAGTTCTTC